The source of this TCR beta chain is a study of T cells in Graves' hyperthyroidism and ophthalmopathy. Authors of the study amplified TCR beta CDR3 regions from RNA transcripts. The HTBI set primed first-round TCR CDR3 RT-PCR. TCRdb used MiXCR to reprocess the multiplex PCR reads, holding one entry per CDR3 protein. Here the sample spans 500,000 or so distinct CDR3 sequences, more than 15% being singletons. This clonotype was counted a few times. J was trimmed by 4 bases and V by 4 bases; bases with no gene match: 4. CDR1 is MDHEN and CDR2 is SYDVKM in the germline V gene. The CDR3 is 15 residues long.

Sequencing was carried out using blood. V usage is TRBV28 and J usage is TRBJ2-1, with TRBD2 identical over 10 bases. The TCR originated in a woman aged 25 to 39 with Graves' ophthalmopathy. CDR3 in DNA: TGTGCCAGCAGTTCCACGACTAGCGGGTACAATGAGCAGTTCTTC. This codes for CASSSTTSGYNEQFF.